This note documents a single TCR beta chain sequence. The data were obtained in a study of shared clonotypes between healthy human individuals. The overall study: The donor group consisted of two women and a few men, aged 18 to 49.

An assay was performed, and its level was deep. Genomic DNA belonging to each subset was distributed in equal measure over several immunoSEQ plates. The method was immunoSEQ multiplex PCR; TCRdb's version includes in-frame clones alone and lacks a portion of them. The data contain hundreds of thousands of clones, roughly 80% of them singletons. Genomic DNA of unsorted samples came from roughly 90 million PBMCs. V was trimmed by 6 bases and J by 7 bases, leaving 13 bases between them. The CDR3 runs 13 residues. CDR1 MNHEY and CDR2 SMNVEV come from the germline V gene (reference sequence). The clonotype was recovered from a woman aged 40 to 50 in good health. Some clones in this sample may be carry-over from other donors' samples. J is TRBJ2-1 and V is TRBV27; D perhaps matches TRBD2 (6 bases). The specimen was PBMCs. The CDR3 loop is CASRALGRNEQFF. The DNA for the CDR3 is TGTGCCAGCAGGGCTTTGGGGAGGAATGAGCAGTTCTTC.